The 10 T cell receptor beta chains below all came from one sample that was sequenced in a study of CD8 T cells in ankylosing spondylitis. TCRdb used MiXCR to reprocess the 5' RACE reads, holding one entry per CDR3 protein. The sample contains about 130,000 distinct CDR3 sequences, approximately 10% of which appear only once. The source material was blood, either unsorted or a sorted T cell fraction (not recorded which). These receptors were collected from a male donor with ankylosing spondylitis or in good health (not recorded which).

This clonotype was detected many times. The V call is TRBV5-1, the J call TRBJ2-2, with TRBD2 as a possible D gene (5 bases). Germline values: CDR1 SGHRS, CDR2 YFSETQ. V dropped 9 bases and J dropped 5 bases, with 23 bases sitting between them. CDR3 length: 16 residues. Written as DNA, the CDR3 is TGCGCCAACTCGCCGGTGAGGGAGAAACGAACCGGGGAGCTGTTTTTT. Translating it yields CANSPVREKRTGELFF.

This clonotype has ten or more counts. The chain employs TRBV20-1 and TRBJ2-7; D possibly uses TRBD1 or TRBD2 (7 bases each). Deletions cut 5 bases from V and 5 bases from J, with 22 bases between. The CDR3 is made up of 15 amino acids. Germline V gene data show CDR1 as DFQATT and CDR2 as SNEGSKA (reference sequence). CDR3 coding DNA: TGCAGTGCTGGGGGGGGACAGACTAGTCCAGACGAGCAGTACTTC. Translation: CSAGGGQTSPDEQYF.

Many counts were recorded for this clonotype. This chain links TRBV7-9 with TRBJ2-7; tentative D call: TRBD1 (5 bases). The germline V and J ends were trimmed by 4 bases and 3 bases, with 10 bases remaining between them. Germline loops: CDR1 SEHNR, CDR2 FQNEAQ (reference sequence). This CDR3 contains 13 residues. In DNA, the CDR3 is TGTGCCAGCAGCTCCCGACAGATCTACGAGCAGTACTTC. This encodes CASSSRQIYEQYF.

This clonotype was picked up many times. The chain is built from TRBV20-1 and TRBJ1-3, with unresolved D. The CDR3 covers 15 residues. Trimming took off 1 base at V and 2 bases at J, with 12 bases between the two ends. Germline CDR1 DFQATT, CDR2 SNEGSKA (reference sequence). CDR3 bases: TGCAGTGCTAGAGGGACGCTATCGCCTGGAAACACCATATATTTT. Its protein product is CSARGTLSPGNTIYF.

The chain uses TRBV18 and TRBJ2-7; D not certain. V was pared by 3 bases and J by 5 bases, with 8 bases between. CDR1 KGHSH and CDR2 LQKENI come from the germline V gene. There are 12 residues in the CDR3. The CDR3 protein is CASSPSPNEQYF. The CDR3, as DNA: TGTGCCAGCTCACCTAGTCCCAACGAGCAGTACTTC.

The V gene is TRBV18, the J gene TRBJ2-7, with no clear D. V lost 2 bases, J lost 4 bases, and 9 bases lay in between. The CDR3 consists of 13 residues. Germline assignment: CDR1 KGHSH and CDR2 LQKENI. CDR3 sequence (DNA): TGTGCCAGCTCACCAAGAAAGACGTACGAGCAGTACTTC. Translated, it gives CASSPRKTYEQYF.

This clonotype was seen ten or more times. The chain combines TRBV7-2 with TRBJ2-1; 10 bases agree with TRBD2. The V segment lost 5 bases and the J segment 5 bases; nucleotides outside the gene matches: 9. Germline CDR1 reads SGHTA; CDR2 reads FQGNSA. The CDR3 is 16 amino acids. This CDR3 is CASSQQWGLANNEQFF. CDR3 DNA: TGTGCCAGCAGCCAGCAGTGGGGACTAGCGAACAATGAGCAGTTCTTC.

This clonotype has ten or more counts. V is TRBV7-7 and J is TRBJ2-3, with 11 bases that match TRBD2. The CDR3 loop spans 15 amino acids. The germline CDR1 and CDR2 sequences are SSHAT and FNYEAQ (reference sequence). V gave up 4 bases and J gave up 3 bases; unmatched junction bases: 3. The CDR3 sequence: CASSSTSGKTDTQYF. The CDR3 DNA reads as TGTGCCAGCAGCTCGACTAGCGGGAAAACAGATACGCAGTATTTT.

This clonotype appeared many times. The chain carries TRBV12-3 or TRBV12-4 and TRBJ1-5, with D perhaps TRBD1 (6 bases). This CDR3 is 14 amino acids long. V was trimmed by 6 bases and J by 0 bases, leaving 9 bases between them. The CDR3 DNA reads TGTGCCAGCAGACCGGGACATAGCAATCAGCCCCAGCATTTT. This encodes CASRPGHSNQPQHF.

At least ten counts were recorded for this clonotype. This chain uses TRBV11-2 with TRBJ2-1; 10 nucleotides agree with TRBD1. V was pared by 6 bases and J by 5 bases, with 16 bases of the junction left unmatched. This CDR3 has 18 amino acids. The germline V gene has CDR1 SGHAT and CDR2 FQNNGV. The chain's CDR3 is CASSWTGGRRENHNEQFF. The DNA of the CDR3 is TGTGCCAGCAGTTGGACAGGGGGACGGCGGGAGAACCACAATGAGCAGTTCTTC. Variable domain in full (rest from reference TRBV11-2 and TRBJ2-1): EAGVAQSPRYKIIEKRQSVAFWCNPISGHATLYWYQQILGQGPKLLIQFQNNGVVDDSQLPKDRFSAERLKGVDSTLKIQPAKLEDSAVYLCASSWTGGRRENHNEQFFGPGTRLTVL.